This is a list of T cell receptor beta chains from one sample in a study of T cells in Graves' hyperthyroidism and ophthalmopathy. TCRdb passed the multiplex PCR reads through MiXCR, listing each CDR3 protein once. Of around 300,000 distinct CDR3 sequences in the sample, about 20% are singletons; the top ten hold about 60%. The sequencing sample was made of blood. Receptor source: a man aged 25-45 years with Graves' ophthalmopathy. Both conserved end residues are part of each CDR3. D genes are given only for firm matches. The listing skips clone size in some rows; elsewhere it reads once, few, many or a size class.

CASSYTGATYNEQFF	TGTGCCAGCAGTTACACTGGGGCCACCTACAATGAGCAGTTCTTC	-	TRBV6-2/TRBV6-3	TRBJ2-1	-
CASSQGRALRTFF	TGTGCCAGCAGCCAGGGGAGGGCCCTGCGGACTTTCTTT	-	TRBV4-2	TRBJ1-1	few
CASSQGDRGAFF	TGTGCCAGCAGCCAAGGGGACAGGGGGGCTTTCTTT	TRBD1	TRBV3-1	TRBJ1-1	many
CASSDHYEQYF	TGCGCCAGCAGCGACCACTACGAGCAGTACTTC	-	TRBV4-1	TRBJ2-7	-
CATSGGQGRSYEQYF	TGTGCCACCAGTGGAGGGCAGGGGAGATCCTACGAGCAGTACTTC	-	TRBV24-1	TRBJ2-7	-
CASSVVGGQPQHF	TGTGCCAGCAGTGTTGTAGGCGGTCAGCCCCAGCATTTT	-	TRBV6-1	TRBJ1-5	-
CASSSQLGGSYEQFF	TGTGCCAGCAGCTCCCAGTTAGGCGGGAGCTATGAGCAGTTCTTC	TRBD2	TRBV11-2	TRBJ2-1	many
CASSQPGLAQNIQYF	TGTGCCAGCAGTCAGCCGGGACTAGCCCAAAACATTCAGTACTTC	TRBD2	TRBV28	TRBJ2-4	-
CASSKNTGGVSGELFF	TGTGCCAGCAGTAAAAACACAGGGGGCGTCTCCGGGGAGCTGTTTTTT	TRBD1	TRBV2	TRBJ2-2	many
CASSIRREGRDEQFF	TGTGCCAGTAGTATTAGGCGGGAGGGCCGGGATGAGCAGTTCTTC	TRBD2	TRBV19	TRBJ2-1	once
CASSSRAGGGNGGYNEQFF	TGTGCCAGCAGCTCAAGAGCGGGAGGGGGAAACGGGGGTTACAATGAGCAGTTCTTC	TRBD2	TRBV11-3	TRBJ2-1	many
CASSNAGTGGTEAFF	TGTGCCAGCAGCAACGCCGGGACAGGGGGCACTGAAGCTTTCTTT	TRBD1	TRBV7-9	TRBJ1-1	-
CASNRRDRYTGELFF	TGTGCCAGCAATCGCCGGGACCGGTACACCGGGGAGCTGTTTTTT	-	TRBV6-1	TRBJ2-2	-
CASVPTGPLNQPQHF	TGTGCTAGTGTCCCGACGGGACCCCTCAATCAGCCCCAGCATTTT	-	TRBV12-5	TRBJ1-5	once
CASSLEGLNEQYF	TGTGCCAGCAGCTTAGAGGGGTTGAACGAGCAGTACTTC	-	TRBV11-3	TRBJ2-7	few
CASSLQENTEAFF	TGTGCCAGCAGTCTTCAGGAGAACACTGAAGCTTTCTTT	-	TRBV11-1	TRBJ1-1	many
CASSLERVANTGELFF	TGCGCCAGCAGCTTGGAGAGGGTCGCGAACACCGGGGAGCTGTTTTTT	-	TRBV5-1	TRBJ2-2	few
CSARPTITGELFF	TGCAGTGCTAGACCAACGATCACCGGGGAGCTGTTTTTT	-	TRBV20-1	TRBJ2-2	few
CASSSRGGLGQPQHF	TGTGCCAGCAGCTCACGTGGGGGGTTGGGGCAGCCCCAGCATTTT	-	TRBV11-2	TRBJ1-5	many
CASSPAGHEQYF	TGTGCCAGCAGCCCCGCCGGCCACGAGCAGTACTTC	-	TRBV7-2	TRBJ2-7	many
CASSQNPGLAGAEQYF	TGTGCCAGCAGCCAAAACCCGGGACTAGCGGGAGCCGAGCAGTACTTC	TRBD2	TRBV11-2	TRBJ2-7	many
CASSHSGSTNEQFF	TGTGCCAGCAGTCATAGCGGGAGTACAAATGAGCAGTTCTTC	TRBD2	TRBV7-6	TRBJ2-1	many
CASSSFRRTEAFF	TGTGCCAGCAGTTCGTTTAGGCGAACTGAAGCTTTCTTT	-	TRBV12-3/TRBV12-4	TRBJ1-1	many
CATSDSTGAGDTQYF	TGTGCCACCAGTGATTCGACAGGGGCGGGAGATACGCAGTATTTT	TRBD1	TRBV24-1	TRBJ2-3	many
CAWTSGTYEQYF	TGTGCCTGGACTAGCGGAACCTACGAGCAGTACTTC	TRBD2	TRBV30	TRBJ2-7	many
CAWSKGHKEAEQFF	TGTGCCTGGAGTAAAGGACACAAAGAAGCTGAGCAGTTCTTC	-	TRBV30	TRBJ2-1	many
CASRRNRGPYNEQFF	TGTGCCAGCAGAAGGAACAGGGGCCCCTACAATGAGCAGTTCTTC	TRBD1	TRBV6-1	TRBJ2-1	-